Below are 20 T cell receptor beta chains sequenced from a single sample in a study of blood T cells in healthy people across ages. The authors ran a second PCR of about 7 to 11 cycles using a sample-barcoded 5' primer and a J-beta primer mix. TCRdb re-analysed the 5' RACE reads in MiXCR, keeping a single row per CDR3 protein. The sample includes about 930,000 distinct CDR3 sequences, just under 30% of them seen just once. This sample was shared with a second study, whose subject was T cells of mothers and their children.

Sequencing was performed on blood. The receptors stem from a woman aged 40 to 50 in good health.

This clonotype occurred many times. This sequence joins TRBV7-9 and TRBJ1-5, with 8 bases identical to TRBD1. Germline values: CDR1 SEHNR, CDR2 FQNEAQ (reference sequence). The CDR3 has 14 residues. The trim removed 5 bases at V and 4 bases at J, leaving 4 bases unmatched. As DNA, the CDR3 is TGTGCCAGCAGCGAAGGACAGGGTAATCAGCCCCAGCATTTT. Translated, it gives CASSEGQGNQPQHF.

At least ten counts were recorded for this clonotype. This sequence joins TRBV27 and TRBJ2-1; possibly TRBD1 for D (6 bases). The CDR3 has 14 amino acids. Germline CDR1 reads MNHEY; CDR2 reads SMNVEV (reference sequence). Trimming shortened V by 3 bases and J by 7 bases, and 13 bases separated the two germline ends. The CDR3 sequence: CASSFETGQNEQFF. The DNA of the CDR3 is TGTGCCAGCAGTTTCGAAACCGGACAGAATGAGCAGTTCTTC.

This clonotype was seen a single time. The V gene is TRBV6-5, the J gene TRBJ2-1; D unclear. V was pared by 2 bases and J by 4 bases, with 6 bases between. Germline values: CDR1 MNHEY, CDR2 SVGAGI. The CDR3 contains 13 residues. In nucleotides, the CDR3 is TGTGCCAGCAGTTACGGCATATACAATGAGCAGTTCTTC. It translates to CASSYGIYNEQFF.

This clonotype occurred many times. This chain uses TRBV28 with TRBJ1-1, with D uncertain. The CDR3 is 13 residues long. Germline V gives CDR1 MDHEN, CDR2 SYDVKM. Trimming stripped 7 bases from V and 5 bases from J, with 14 bases between. The CDR3 spells CASIQGGWTEAFF. CDR3 coding DNA: TGTGCCAGCATCCAAGGAGGCTGGACTGAAGCTTTCTTT.

As to this clonotype: One end of the junction varies from germline; a read error may be responsible. The rearrangement uses TRBV6-6 and TRBJ2-1, with 10 positions matching TRBD2. The CDR3 loop spans 14 amino acids. Germline lookup yields CDR1 MNHNY and CDR2 SVGAGI (reference sequence). The DNA of the CDR3 is TGTGCCAGCAGCAGGACTAGCGGAAACAATGGGCAGTTCTTC. Its protein is CASSRTSGNNGQFF.

The J gene is TRBJ2-1, the V gene TRBV5-1, with D possibly matching TRBD1 (6 bases). The CDR3 runs 17 residues. Germline-derived CDR1 and CDR2 are SGHRS and YFSETQ. The V and J ends lost 3 bases and 9 bases respectively, with 25 bases between them. CDR3 coding DNA: TGCGCCAGCAGCTCAGGGGTATATTTTGGGGGCGTAGCTGAGCAGTTCTTC. This codes for CASSSGVYFGGVAEQFF.

This clonotype has only a few counts. This rearrangement joins TRBV4-1 to TRBJ1-5; D ambiguous. The CDR3 has 12 residues. Trimming removed 1 base at V and 9 bases at J, with 7 bases between. Germline-derived CDR1 and CDR2 are MGHRA and YSYEKL. CDR3 loop: CASSQVPGPQHF. The CDR3 DNA is TGCGCCAGCAGCCAAGTACCGGGGCCCCAGCATTTT.

V is TRBV18 and J is TRBJ2-2; D might be TRBD1 (5 bases). This CDR3 region has 14 residues. The V and J ends lost 0 bases and 7 bases respectively, with 9 bases between them. Germline V CDR1 and CDR2: KGHSH, LQKENI. CDR3 coding DNA: TGTGCCAGCTCACCACCGAGGACAATCGGGGAGCTGTTTTTT. Its protein product is CASSPPRTIGELFF.

This clonotype occurred many times. The chain carries TRBV12-3 or TRBV12-4 and TRBJ1-2; 7 bases line up with TRBD1. The CDR3 is made up of 15 amino acids. The junction had 11 bases not matched to a gene; V was cut back by 6 bases and J by 4 bases. The CDR3 DNA reads TGTGCCAGCAGAACGTCACAGGGGAGGGCCTATGGCTACACCTTC. Translated, it gives CASRTSQGRAYGYTF.

This clonotype showed up many times. This rearrangement joins TRBV15 to TRBJ2-7, with TRBD1 matching over 7 bases. The CDR3 covers 13 residues. V lost 3 bases and J lost 10; bases outside the gene matches: 9. CDR1 is LNHNV, CDR2 YYDKDF, per germline (reference sequence). CDR3 nucleotides: TGTGCCACCAGCAGGGACGACAGGGCCTTCCAGTACTTC. It encodes CATSRDDRAFQYF.

This clonotype was seen ten or more times. This chain connects TRBV7-2 to TRBJ1-2; 11 bases fit TRBD1. With 2 bases clipped from V and 5 bases from J, the junction kept 7 bases outside the gene matches. This CDR3 has 16 amino acids. Germline V lookup: CDR1 SGHTA, CDR2 FQGNSA. The CDR3 bases are TGTGCCAGCAGCTTACGGATGGGACAGGGGGTATATGGCTACACCTTC. Residues: CASSLRMGQGVYGYTF.

Ten or more counts support this clonotype. The V and J genes are TRBV7-9 and TRBJ1-2, with a weak D call TRBD1 (5 bases). CDR3 size: 14 residues. In germline, CDR1 is SEHNR, CDR2 FQNEAQ (reference sequence). Trimming pared 5 bases from V and 2 bases from J, leaving 12 bases between. The CDR3 DNA reads TGTGCCAGCAGCCCCAGACAGTCAAACTATGGCTACACCTTC. Amino acid sequence: CASSPRQSNYGYTF.

The chain couples TRBV2 to TRBJ1-4, with a possible D match to TRBD1 (5 bases). Looked up from germline, CDR1 is SNHLY and CDR2 is FYNNEI. V was clipped by 6 bases and J by 12 bases, with 17 bases between them. The CDR3 is 13 residues long. The CDR3: CASRGDSPGELFF. CDR3 DNA: TGTGCCAGCAGGGGCGACAGCCCCGGGGAACTGTTTTTT.

This clonotype was observed a few times. A much larger clone lies one base from this, so it may be a read error. The CDR3 loop reads CASSLGGEGSGQPQHF. DNA for the CDR3: TGCGCCAGCAGCTTGGGGGGTGAGGGAAGCGGTCAGCCCCAGCATTTT. The chain has TRBV5-1 and TRBJ1-5; D not certain. The CDR3 consists of 16 residues. The germline V and J ends were trimmed by 0 bases and 6 bases, with 16 bases remaining between them. From germline, CDR1 is SGHRS and CDR2 YFSETQ.

In its sample, this clonotype was seen many times. The V gene is TRBV7-6, the J gene TRBJ2-3; D is ambiguous. V was trimmed by 2 bases and J by 2 bases, leaving 5 bases between them. The CDR3 consists of 13 residues. The germline V gene has CDR1 SGHVS and CDR2 FNYEAQ. The CDR3 nucleotides are TGTGCCAGCAGCTTACCCCCCACAGATACGCAGTATTTT. It specifies CASSLPPTDTQYF.

V usage is TRBV7-2 and J usage is TRBJ2-2; D is perhaps TRBD2 (5 bases). The CDR3 consists of 16 residues. Germline V lookup: CDR1 SGHTA, CDR2 FQGNSA. With 1 base removed from V and 3 bases from J, the gap between germline ends came to 12 bases. CDR3: CASSLVESRDTGELFF. The CDR3 DNA is TGTGCCAGCAGCTTAGTAGAATCGAGGGACACCGGGGAGCTGTTTTTT.

This clonotype was recorded at least ten times. The rearrangement uses TRBV7-2 and TRBJ2-3, with TRBD1 as a possible D gene (6 bases). CDR1 is SGHTA and CDR2 is FQGNSA in the germline V gene. V was cut by 1 base and J by 2 bases, with 16 bases left in between. The CDR3 contains 17 residues. CDR3 in DNA: TGTGCCAGCAGCTTAGACCCAGGGGCGACCCTCACAGATACGCAGTATTTT. This sequence encodes CASSLDPGATLTDTQYF.

The rearrangement links TRBV5-1 to TRBJ2-5; D possibly corresponds to TRBD2 (6 bases). Trimming shortened V by 1 base and J by 6 bases, and 22 bases separated the two germline ends. This CDR3 is 17 amino acids long. Germline V gene lookup returns CDR1 SGHRS and CDR2 YFSETQ. Written as DNA, the CDR3 is TGCGCCAGCAGCTTGCCCTCCCGTCGGGGGTTGATAAAGACCCAGTACTTC. It specifies CASSLPSRRGLIKTQYF.

About this clonotype itself: Since a much larger clone is just one base distant, this may be a read error. This chain uses TRBV29-1 with TRBJ2-1; 7 nucleotides match TRBD2. Near its end, the DNA agrees better with TRBJ2-7, so the J call may be wrong. The CDR3 extends over 16 amino acids. Germline assignment: CDR1 SQVTM and CDR2 ANQGSEA. CDR3 sequence reads: CSVEDWGGSSYNEQYF. The CDR3 DNA reads as TGCAGCGTTGAAGATTGGGGCGGGAGCTCCTACAATGAGCAGTACTTC.

The chain uses TRBV7-8 and TRBJ2-7, with no clear D. The V and J ends lost 5 bases and 9 bases respectively, with 20 bases between them. The CDR3 consists of 14 residues. CDR1 and CDR2 (germline): SGHVS, FQNEAQ. The DNA of the CDR3 is TGTGCCAGCAGCCCTGACTCCCGCCGTATGGGGCAGTACTTC. Translating it yields CASSPDSRRMGQYF.